Here is one T cell receptor (beta chain) with its context. CDR1 MDHEN and CDR2 SYDVKM come from the germline V gene. CDR3 length: 14 residues. Trimming stripped 3 bases from V and 3 bases from J, with 12 bases between. Method: immunoSEQ multiplex PCR; TCRdb's copy keeps in-frame clones and lacks some. The data contain 40,000 or so clones, roughly 81% of them singletons. These data are taken from a study of blood T cell repertoires in COVID-19. What was sequenced was peripheral blood. The sequence was collected from a woman in her 70s in a cohort sampled during active COVID-19. The genes are TRBV28 and TRBJ2-7; possibly TRBD1 for D (5 bases). CDR3 region: CASSLEQDVYEQYF. DNA of the CDR3: TGTGCCAGCAGTTTGGAACAGGACGTCTACGAGCAGTACTTC.